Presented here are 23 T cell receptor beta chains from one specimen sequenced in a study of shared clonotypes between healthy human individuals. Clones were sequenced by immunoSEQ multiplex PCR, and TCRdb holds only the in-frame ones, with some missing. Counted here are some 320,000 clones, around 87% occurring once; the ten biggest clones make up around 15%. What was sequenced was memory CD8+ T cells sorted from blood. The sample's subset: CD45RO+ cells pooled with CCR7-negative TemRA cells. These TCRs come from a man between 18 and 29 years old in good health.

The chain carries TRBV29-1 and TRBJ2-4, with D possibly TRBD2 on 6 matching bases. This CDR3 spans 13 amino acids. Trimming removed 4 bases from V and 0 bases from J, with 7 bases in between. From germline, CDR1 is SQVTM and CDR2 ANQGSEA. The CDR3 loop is CSVGDLAKNIQYF. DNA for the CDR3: TGCAGCGTTGGGGACTTAGCCAAAAACATTCAGTACTTC.

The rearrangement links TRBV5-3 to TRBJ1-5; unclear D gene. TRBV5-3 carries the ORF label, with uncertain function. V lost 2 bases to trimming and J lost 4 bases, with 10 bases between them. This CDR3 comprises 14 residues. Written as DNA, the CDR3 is TGTGCCAGAAGCTTAGGACCTGAGAATCAGCCCCAGCATTTT. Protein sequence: CARSLGPENQPQHF.

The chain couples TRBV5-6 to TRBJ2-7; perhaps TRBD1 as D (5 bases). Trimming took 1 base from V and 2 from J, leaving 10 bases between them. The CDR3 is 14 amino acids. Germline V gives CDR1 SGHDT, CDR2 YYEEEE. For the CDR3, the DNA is TGTGCCAGCAGCTTGCGAGCAGGGCCCTACGAGCAGTACTTC. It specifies CASSLRAGPYEQYF. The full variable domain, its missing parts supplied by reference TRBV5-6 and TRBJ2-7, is DAGVTQSPTHLIKTRGQQVTLRCSPKSGHDTVSWYQQALGQGPQFIFQYYEEEERQRGNFPDRFSGHQFPNYSSELNVNALLLGDSALYLCASSLRAGPYEQYFGPGTRLTVT.

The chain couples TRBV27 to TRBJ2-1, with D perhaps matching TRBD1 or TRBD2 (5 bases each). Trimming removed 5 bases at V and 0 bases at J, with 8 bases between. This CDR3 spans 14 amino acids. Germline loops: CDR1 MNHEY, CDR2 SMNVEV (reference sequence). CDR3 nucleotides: TGTGCCAGCAGTCCAGGGAGCTCCTACAATGAGCAGTTCTTC. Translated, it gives CASSPGSSYNEQFF.

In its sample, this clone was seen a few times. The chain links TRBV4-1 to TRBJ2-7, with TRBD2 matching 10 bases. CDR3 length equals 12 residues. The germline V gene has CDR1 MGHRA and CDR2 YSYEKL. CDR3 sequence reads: CASSLAGNEQYF. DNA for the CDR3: TGCGCGAGCTCACTAGCGGGAAACGAGCAGTACTTC.

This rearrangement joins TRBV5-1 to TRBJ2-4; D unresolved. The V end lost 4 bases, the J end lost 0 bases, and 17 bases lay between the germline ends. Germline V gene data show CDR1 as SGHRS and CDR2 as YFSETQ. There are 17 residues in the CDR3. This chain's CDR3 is CASSIGGRKLAKNIQYF. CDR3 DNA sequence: TGCGCCAGCAGCATCGGCGGACGGAAACTAGCCAAAAACATTCAGTACTTC.

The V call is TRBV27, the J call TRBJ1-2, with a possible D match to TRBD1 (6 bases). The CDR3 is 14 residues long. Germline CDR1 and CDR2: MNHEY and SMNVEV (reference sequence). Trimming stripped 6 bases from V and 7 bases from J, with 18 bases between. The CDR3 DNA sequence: TGTGCCAGCAGGGAACTTCGGGGGGCGGGTGGCTACACCTTC. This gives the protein CASRELRGAGGYTF.

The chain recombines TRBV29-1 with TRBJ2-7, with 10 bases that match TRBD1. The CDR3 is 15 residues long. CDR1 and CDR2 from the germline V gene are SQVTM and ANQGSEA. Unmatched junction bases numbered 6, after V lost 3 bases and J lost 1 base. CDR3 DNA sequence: TGCAGCGTTGAGCGATGGGACAGGGGATCCTACGAGCAGTACTTC. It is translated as CSVERWDRGSYEQYF.

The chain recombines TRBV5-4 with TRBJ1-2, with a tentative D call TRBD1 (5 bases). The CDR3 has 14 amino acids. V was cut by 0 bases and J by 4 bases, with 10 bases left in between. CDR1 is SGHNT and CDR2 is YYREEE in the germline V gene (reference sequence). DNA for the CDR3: TGTGCCAGCAGCTTGGGACAGATTTCCTATGGCTACACCTTC. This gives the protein CASSLGQISYGYTF.

This CDR3 is CASSPGTSYEQYF. The DNA for the CDR3 is TGTGCCAGCAGCCCCGGGACTAGCTACGAGCAGTACTTC. The J gene is TRBJ2-7, the V gene TRBV7-3, with 8 bases lining up with TRBD2. The ends lost 5 bases at V and 3 bases at J; junction bases unmatched: 3. Germline V gene sequence: CDR1 SGHTA, CDR2 FQGTGA. There are 13 residues in the CDR3.

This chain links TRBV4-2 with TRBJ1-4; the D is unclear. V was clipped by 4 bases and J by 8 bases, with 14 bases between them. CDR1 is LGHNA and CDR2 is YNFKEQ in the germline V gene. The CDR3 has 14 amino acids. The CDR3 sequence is CASSLGVLSEKLFF. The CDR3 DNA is TGTGCCAGCAGCCTTGGGGTTTTAAGCGAAAAACTGTTTTTT.

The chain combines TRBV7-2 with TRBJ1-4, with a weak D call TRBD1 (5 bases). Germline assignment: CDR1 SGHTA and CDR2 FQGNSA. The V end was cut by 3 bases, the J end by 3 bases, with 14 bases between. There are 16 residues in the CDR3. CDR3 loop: CASSFGEGPPNEKLFF. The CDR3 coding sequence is TGTGCCAGCAGCTTCGGGGAGGGGCCCCCTAATGAAAAACTGTTTTTT.

CDR3 nucleotide sequence: TGTGCCAGCAGTCCAGGGGAGAGCGGGGAGCTGTTTTTT. It codes for CASSPGESGELFF. The chain joins TRBV6-6 to TRBJ2-2; the D gene is possibly TRBD1 (6 bases). This CDR3 is 13 amino acids long. The V gene lost 5 bases and the J gene lost 7 bases, with 11 bases spanning the gap. Per the germline V gene, CDR1 is MNHNY and CDR2 is SVGAGI (reference sequence).

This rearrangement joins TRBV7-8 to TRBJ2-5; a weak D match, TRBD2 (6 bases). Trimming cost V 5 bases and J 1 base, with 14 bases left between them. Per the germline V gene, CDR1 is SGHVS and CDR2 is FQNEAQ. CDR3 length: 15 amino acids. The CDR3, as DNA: TGTGCCAGCAGCCCTGGGGGGATTTTCCAAGAGACCCAGTACTTC. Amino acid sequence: CASSPGGIFQETQYF.

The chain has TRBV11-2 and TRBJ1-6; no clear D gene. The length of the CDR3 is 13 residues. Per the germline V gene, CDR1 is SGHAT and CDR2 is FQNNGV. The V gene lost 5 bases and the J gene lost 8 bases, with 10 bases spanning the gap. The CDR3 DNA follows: TGTGCCAGCAGCCCAAACACCGATTCACCCCTCCACTTT. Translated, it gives CASSPNTDSPLHF.

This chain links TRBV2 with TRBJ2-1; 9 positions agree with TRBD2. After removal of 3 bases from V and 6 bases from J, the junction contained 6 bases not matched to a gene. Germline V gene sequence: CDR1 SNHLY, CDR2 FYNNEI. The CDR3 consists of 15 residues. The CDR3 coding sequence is TGTGCCAGCAGTGATGAAGCGGGAGGTCGCAATGAGCAGTTCTTC. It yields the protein CASSDEAGGRNEQFF.

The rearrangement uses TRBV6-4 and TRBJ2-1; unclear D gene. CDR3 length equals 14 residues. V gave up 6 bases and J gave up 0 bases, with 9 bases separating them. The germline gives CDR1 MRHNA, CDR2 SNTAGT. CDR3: CASSRVSSYNEQFF. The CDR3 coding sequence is TGTGCCAGCAGCCGGGTAAGCTCCTACAATGAGCAGTTCTTC.

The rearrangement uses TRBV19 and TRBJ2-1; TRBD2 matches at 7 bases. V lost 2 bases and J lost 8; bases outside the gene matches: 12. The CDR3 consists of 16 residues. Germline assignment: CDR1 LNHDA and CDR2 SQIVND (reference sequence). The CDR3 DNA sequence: TGTGCCAGTAGTATAATTGCCGGGACTAAACCCCATGAGCAGTTCTTC. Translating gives CASSIIAGTKPHEQFF.

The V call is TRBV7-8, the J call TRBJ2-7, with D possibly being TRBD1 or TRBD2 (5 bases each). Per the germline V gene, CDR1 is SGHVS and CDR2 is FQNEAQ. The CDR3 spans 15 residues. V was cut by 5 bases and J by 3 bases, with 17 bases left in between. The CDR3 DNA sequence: TGTGCCAGCAGCATGGGGGTTTCCCCTCTCTACGAGCAGTACTTC. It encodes CASSMGVSPLYEQYF.

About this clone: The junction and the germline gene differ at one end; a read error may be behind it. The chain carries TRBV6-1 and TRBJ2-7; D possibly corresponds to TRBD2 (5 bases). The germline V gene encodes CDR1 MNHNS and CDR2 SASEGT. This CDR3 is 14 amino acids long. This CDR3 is CAISTRGSSYEQYF. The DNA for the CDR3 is TGTGCCATCAGTACCCGGGGAAGCTCCTACGAGCAGTACTTC.

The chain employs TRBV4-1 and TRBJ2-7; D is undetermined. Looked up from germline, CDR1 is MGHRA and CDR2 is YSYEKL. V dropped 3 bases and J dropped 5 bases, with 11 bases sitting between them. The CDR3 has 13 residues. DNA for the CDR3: TGCGCCAGCAGCCATCCAGAAAGGGACGAGCAGTACTTC. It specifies CASSHPERDEQYF.

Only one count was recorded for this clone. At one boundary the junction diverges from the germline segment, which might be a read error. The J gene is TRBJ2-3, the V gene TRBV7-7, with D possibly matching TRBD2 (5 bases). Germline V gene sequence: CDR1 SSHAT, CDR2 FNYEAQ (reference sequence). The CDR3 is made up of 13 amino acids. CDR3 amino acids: CASSLDRGDTQYF. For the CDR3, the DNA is TGTGCTAGCAGCCTCGACCGGGGAGATACGCAGTATTTT. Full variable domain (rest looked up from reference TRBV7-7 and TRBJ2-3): GAGVSQSPRYKVTKRGQDVTLRCDPISSHATLYWYQQALGQGPEFLTYFNYEAQPDKSGLPSDRFSAERPEGSISTLTIQRTEQRDSAMYRCASSLDRGDTQYFGPGTRLTVL.

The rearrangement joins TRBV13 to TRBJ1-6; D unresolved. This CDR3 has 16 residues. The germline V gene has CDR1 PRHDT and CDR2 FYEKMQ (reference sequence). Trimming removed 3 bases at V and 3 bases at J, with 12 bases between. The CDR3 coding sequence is TGTGCCAGCAGCTTGAGGGTTGCAGGCTATAATTCACCCCTCCACTTT. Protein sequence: CASSLRVAGYNSPLHF.